This entry describes one T cell receptor beta chain. Its antigen is currently unknown. Time point defined: new active TB diagnosis, blood taken before or within 7 days of starting treatment. These data belong to a study of T cells in tuberculosis. This CDR3 is built from 15 residues. Trimming stripped 5 bases from V and 5 bases from J, with 19 bases between. Germline V lookup: CDR1 SGHVS, CDR2 FQNEAQ. Produced via immunoSEQ multiplex PCR; TCRdb's table is partial and in-frame only. This sample yields around 40,000 clones, of which approximately 94% are seen a single time; around 4.7% belongs to the top ten. Whole-study findings and limits: Smaller distances to GMM-specific TCRs suggested their expansion in active tuberculosis.

The source was PBMCs, collected at tuberculosis diagnosis. V is TRBV7-8 and J is TRBJ2-7; TRBD1 is a possible D gene (6 bases). This TCR was recovered from an adult with tuberculosis. This chain's CDR3 is CASSPQRGTYNEQYF. CDR3 bases: TGTGCCAGCAGCCCGCAAAGAGGGACATATAACGAGCAGTACTTC.